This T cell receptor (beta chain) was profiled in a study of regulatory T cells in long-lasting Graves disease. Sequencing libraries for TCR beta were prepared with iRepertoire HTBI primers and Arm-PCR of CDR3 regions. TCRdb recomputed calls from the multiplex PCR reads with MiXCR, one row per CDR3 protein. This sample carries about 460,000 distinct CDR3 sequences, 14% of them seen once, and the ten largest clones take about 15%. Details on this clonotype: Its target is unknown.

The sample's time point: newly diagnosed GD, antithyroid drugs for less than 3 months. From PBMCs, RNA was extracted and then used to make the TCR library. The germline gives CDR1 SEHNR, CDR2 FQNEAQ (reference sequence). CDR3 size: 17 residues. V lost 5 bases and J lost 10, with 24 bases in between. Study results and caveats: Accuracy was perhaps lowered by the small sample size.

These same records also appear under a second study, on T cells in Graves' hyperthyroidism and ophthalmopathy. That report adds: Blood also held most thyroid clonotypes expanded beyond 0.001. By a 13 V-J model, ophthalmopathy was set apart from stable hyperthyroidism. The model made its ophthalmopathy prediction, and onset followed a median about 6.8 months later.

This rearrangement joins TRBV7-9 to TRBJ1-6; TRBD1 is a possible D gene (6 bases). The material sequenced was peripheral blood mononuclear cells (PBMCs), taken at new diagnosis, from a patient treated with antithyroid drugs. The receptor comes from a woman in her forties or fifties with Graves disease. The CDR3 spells CASSNPSPRGRGSPLHF. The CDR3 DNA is TGTGCCAGCAGCAACCCTAGCCCCCGGGGGCGGGGGTCACCCCTCCACTTT. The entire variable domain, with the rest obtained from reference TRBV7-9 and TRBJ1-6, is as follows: DTGVSQNPRHKITKRGQNVTFRCDPISEHNRLYWYRQTLGQGPEFLTYFQNEAQLEKSRLLSDRFSAERPKGSFSTLEIQRTEQGDSAMYLCASSNPSPRGRGSPLHFGNGTRLTVT.